This is a list of T cell receptor beta chains from one sample in a study of blood T cell repertoires in COVID-19. Assay used: immunoSEQ multiplex PCR; TCRdb lists only in-frame clones, some missing. The sample has 100,000 or so clones, more than 90% seen once; the top ten hold around 5.7%. Sequenced sample: peripheral blood. Receptor source: a man in his 70s with acute or convalescent COVID-19. CDR3s include the opening cysteine and the closing phenylalanine or tryptophan. The D gene is left open where the match is weak. Clone size is shown for a subset of rows, as once, few, many or a class of expanded clone.

CDR3 protein: CASSLLQGVNYGYTF; CDR3 DNA: TGTGCCAGCAGCTTACTCCAGGGGGTCAACTATGGCTACACCTTC; D gene: TRBD1; clone size: .; J gene: TRBJ1-2; CDR3 length: 15; V gene: TRBV7-9
CDR3 protein: CASSNSRTGTNSPLHF; CDR3 DNA: TGTGCCAGTAGTAACTCCCGGACAGGAACTAATTCACCCCTCCACTTT; D gene: TRBD1; clone size: few; J gene: TRBJ1-6; CDR3 length: 16; V gene: TRBV19
CDR3 protein: CASKGAGRVEAFF; CDR3 DNA: TGTGCCAGCAAAGGGGCCGGCAGAGTTGAAGCTTTCTTT; D gene: .; clone size: .; J gene: TRBJ1-1; CDR3 length: 13; V gene: TRBV28
CDR3 protein: CASSSTDRGRDTYQETQYF; CDR3 DNA: TGTGCCAGCAGCTCAACGGACAGGGGGCGGGATACCTACCAAGAGACCCAGTACTTC; D gene: TRBD1; clone size: .; J gene: TRBJ2-5; CDR3 length: 19; V gene: TRBV7-9
CDR3 protein: CASSPRRERGLNTEAFF; CDR3 DNA: TGTGCCAGCAGTCCGCGACGGGAAAGAGGGTTGAACACTGAAGCTTTCTTT; D gene: .; clone size: .; J gene: TRBJ1-1; CDR3 length: 17; V gene: TRBV27
CDR3 protein: CASSYRQGSYYGYTF; CDR3 DNA: TGTGCCAGCAGCTATCGACAGGGTAGTTACTATGGCTACACCTTC; D gene: TRBD1; clone size: .; J gene: TRBJ1-2; CDR3 length: 15; V gene: TRBV7-2
CDR3 protein: CASSSLGQGSYEQYF; CDR3 DNA: TGTGCCAGCAGCTCCCTCGGACAGGGGAGCTACGAGCAGTACTTC; D gene: TRBD1; clone size: .; J gene: TRBJ2-7; CDR3 length: 15; V gene: TRBV7-9
CDR3 protein: CAIGGAPYGYTF; CDR3 DNA: TGTGCCATAGGGGGCGCGCCCTATGGCTACACCTTC; D gene: TRBD1; clone size: once; J gene: TRBJ1-2; CDR3 length: 12; V gene: TRBV30
CDR3 protein: CASSIRGTDTQYF; CDR3 DNA: TGTGCCAGTAGTATTCGGGGAACAGATACGCAGTATTTT; D gene: .; clone size: .; J gene: TRBJ2-3; CDR3 length: 13; V gene: TRBV19
CDR3 protein: CASSKTIAGGPYEQYF; CDR3 DNA: TGTGCCAGCAGCAAAACGATAGCGGGAGGGCCCTACGAGCAGTACTTC; D gene: .; clone size: .; J gene: TRBJ2-7; CDR3 length: 16; V gene: TRBV21-1
CDR3 protein: CASSILFRGDTQYF; CDR3 DNA: TGTGCCAGTAGTATTCTTTTTAGGGGAGATACGCAGTATTTT; D gene: .; clone size: .; J gene: TRBJ2-3; CDR3 length: 14; V gene: TRBV19